This T cell receptor (beta chain) was documented in a study of blood T cell repertoires in COVID-19. Study-level information: The study drew acute and convalescent COVID-19 samples from the United States, Italy and Spain. The cDNA or gDNA used as material had been derived from T cells, B-cell-depleted T cells, or PBMCs.

Losses at the gene ends were 9 bases for V and 3 bases for J; bases not matched to a gene: 3. The CDR3 has 12 residues. The germline CDR1 and CDR2 sequences are SNHLY and FYNNEI. Authors' processing steps: From reference gene primer amplification, estimates of nucleated cell counts were derived. Generated by immunoSEQ multiplex PCR, the TCRdb table keeps only in-frame clones and is missing some. That table gives V, J and clone size, and the DNA gave D and trimming. The data hold roughly 100,000 clones, with 75% to 95% observed a single time. V and J are TRBV2 and TRBJ1-2; 8 bases are a match to TRBD1. Material for sequencing was peripheral blood. The TCR originated in a man aged 18 to 29 with acute or convalescent COVID-19. CDR3 in DNA: TGTGCCAGGACAGGGGATTACTATGGCTACACCTTC. It yields the protein CARTGDYYGYTF.